This T cell receptor beta chain came from a study of cytomegalovirus exposure and HLA in healthy donors. Germline lookup yields CDR1 ENHRY and CDR2 SYGVKD. Germline trimming cut 3 bases from V and 6 bases from J; bases unmatched to any gene: 11. The CDR3 extends over 16 amino acids. In the PCR, 60 Vbeta and 13 Jbeta primers were used. Here immunoSEQ multiplex PCR was the method, and the copy in TCRdb shows in-frame clones only, minus some. Recorded for this sample: approximately 110,000 clones. This clonotype was sampled from a man younger than 40 in good health and CMV-seronegative. J is TRBJ2-1 and V is TRBV10-3; 7 bases line up with TRBD2. Sequences were obtained from PBMCs. The CDR3 DNA reads as TGTGCCATCAGTGAAGCTCGGGCGGGAGTGGGCAATGAGCAGTTCTTC. This gives the protein CAISEARAGVGNEQFF.